These T cell receptor beta chains were read from a single sample in a study of T cell responses to AZD1222 COVID-19 vaccine. The data were produced by immunoSEQ multiplex PCR, yet TCRdb's version contains in-frame clones alone and is incomplete. Here the sample spans 110,000 to 150,000 clones, roughly 90% being singletons. The material was peripheral blood, obtained 28 days after the second AZD1222 dose. These receptors originate from an adult who received the AZD1222 COVID-19 vaccine. Each CDR3 is given with its conserved first and last residue. The D gene is left open where the match is weak. Clone size is given for some rows only: seen once, a few or many times, or a class if the clone is expanded.

V gene	CDR3 length	D gene	clone size	J gene	CDR3 DNA	CDR3 protein
TRBV29-1	14	.	.	TRBJ2-1	TGCAGCGTTGGTAAGAGCGGAGACTACAATGAGCAGTTCTTC	CSVGKSGDYNEQFF
TRBV7-9	11	.	.	TRBJ2-7	TGTGCCAGCAGCGCCTCCTACGAGCAGTACTTC	CASSASYEQYF
TRBV5-8	15	TRBD1	.	TRBJ1-5	TGTGCCAGCAGCACCCGACAGGGGGGCAATCAGCCCCAGCATTTT	CASSTRQGGNQPQHF
TRBV7-2	14	TRBD1	.	TRBJ1-5	TGTGCCAGCAGCTTGTCAGGGGGAGGACAGCCCCAGCATTTT	CASSLSGGGQPQHF
TRBV5-4	15	TRBD1	.	TRBJ1-2	TGTGCCAGCAGCACCCGGACAGGGGCAGGCTATGGCTACACCTTC	CASSTRTGAGYGYTF
TRBV3-1/TRBV3-2	13	.	.	TRBJ1-2	TGTGCCAGCAGCGACGGCGATGTAGAAGACGGCACCTTC	CASSDGDVEDGTF
TRBV7-2	11	.	.	TRBJ1-1	TGTGCCAGCAGCTATCCCTCTGAAGCTTTCTTT	CASSYPSEAFF
TRBV7-3	14	TRBD2	.	TRBJ2-7	TGTGCCAGCAGCCGGCTAGCGGGGAATTCCGAGCAGTACTTC	CASSRLAGNSEQYF
TRBV5-6	14	.	.	TRBJ1-1	TGTGCCAGCAGCCCGAGAGGGGGAAGAACTGAAGCTTTCTTT	CASSPRGGRTEAFF
TRBV11-1	16	.	.	TRBJ2-1	TGTGCCAGCAGCTTAGGCGGTAGCGTAGTCTACAATGAGCAGTTCTTC	CASSLGGSVVYNEQFF
TRBV18	13	TRBD1	.	TRBJ1-1	TGTGCCAACAAACAGGGGATAGACACTGAAGCTTTCTTT	CANKQGIDTEAFF
TRBV15	16	TRBD1	.	TRBJ2-7	TGTGCCACCAGCAGAGATCATCAGGGGGCGTCCTACGAGCAGTACTTC	CATSRDHQGASYEQYF
TRBV7-9	14	TRBD1	.	TRBJ2-7	TGTGCCACTCGCCCCCGGACAGGGCTGGACGAGCAGTACTTC	CATRPRTGLDEQYF
TRBV9	12	.	.	TRBJ2-1	TGTGCCAGCAGCCCCACTGGTTTCGAAAAGTTCTTC	CASSPTGFEKFF
TRBV6-5	15	TRBD1	.	TRBJ1-5	TGTGCCAGCAGCAGAGACAGGGGACTCAATCAGCCCCAGCATTTT	CASSRDRGLNQPQHF
TRBV5-5	14	.	.	TRBJ1-4	TGTGCCAGCAGCTTGGGACTTGACCAGGAAAAACTGTTTTTT	CASSLGLDQEKLFF
TRBV6-1	13	.	.	TRBJ1-2	TGTGCCAGCAGTGAAGCTGGGGCAGGGGGCTACACCTTC	CASSEAGAGGYTF
TRBV19	16	.	.	TRBJ2-7	TGTGCCAGTAGTATAGCCGGAGCGCCGACTACCTACGAGCAGTACTTC	CASSIAGAPTTYEQYF
TRBV19	15	TRBD1	once	TRBJ1-2	TGTGCCAGTAAAGGGAGGGGACAGACCAACTATGGCTACACCTTC	CASKGRGQTNYGYTF
TRBV6-5	13	.	.	TRBJ1-4	TGTGCCAGCAAACAGGAAGACAGTGAAAAACTGTTTTTT	CASKQEDSEKLFF
TRBV11-2	13	.	.	TRBJ2-5	TGTGCCAGCAGCCAAGATAGGAAAGAGACCCAGTACTTC	CASSQDRKETQYF
TRBV5-8	13	.	.	TRBJ1-1	TGTGCCAGCAGCTTGTCTTTCTACACTGAAGCTTTCTTT	CASSLSFYTEAFF
TRBV7-9	15	.	.	TRBJ1-1	TGTGCCAGCAGCTTAACGGGAAACGGGAACACTGAAGCTTTCTTT	CASSLTGNGNTEAFF
TRBV5-1	15	.	once	TRBJ1-4	TGCGCCAGCAGCCCGGGGCCAGAGGGGAATGAAAAACTGTTTTTT	CASSPGPEGNEKLFF
TRBV29-1	13	.	.	TRBJ1-1	TGCAGCGTTGAAGTCGGCAGGAACACTGAAGCTTTCTTT	CSVEVGRNTEAFF
TRBV5-4	16	.	.	TRBJ1-6	TGTGCCAGCAGCTTCCCCCGAGTGGGACGAAATTCACCCCTCCACTTT	CASSFPRVGRNSPLHF
TRBV7-3	15	.	.	TRBJ1-6	TGTGCCAGCAGCTCCTCCGGGGCCTATAATTCACCCCTCCACTTT	CASSSSGAYNSPLHF
TRBV19	15	.	.	TRBJ1-3	TGTGCCAGCCACAGGGACCTGGGGTCTGGAAACACCATATATTTT	CASHRDLGSGNTIYF
TRBV15	19	.	.	TRBJ2-6	TGTGCCACCAGCAGAGATACTCTATCGGCTTATCCTGGGGCCAACGTCCTGACTTTC	CATSRDTLSAYPGANVLTF
TRBV6-5	16	.	.	TRBJ1-1	TGTGCCAGCAGTTACTTCCAGGTTCAGCGGGACACTGAAGCTTTCTTT	CASSYFQVQRDTEAFF
TRBV9	15	.	.	TRBJ1-3	TGTGCCAGCGGCACACCATCGCGTCCTGGAAACACCATATATTTT	CASGTPSRPGNTIYF
TRBV30	14	TRBD2	.	TRBJ2-1	TGTGCCTGGAGGAGGACTAGCGGGAGGAATGAGCAGTTCTTC	CAWRRTSGRNEQFF
TRBV7-7	16	TRBD2	.	TRBJ2-3	TGTGCTAGCAGCTTACACCCCTTCAGCGGGGGAGATACGCAGTATTTT	CASSLHPFSGGDTQYF
TRBV7-9	14	TRBD1	.	TRBJ1-1	TGTGCCAGCAGCCTGGGACAGCGGAACACTGAAGCTTTCTTT	CASSLGQRNTEAFF
TRBV7-2	15	.	.	TRBJ1-1	TGTGCCAGCAGCCCGAGACCGGGTTCGAACACTGAAGCTTTCTTT	CASSPRPGSNTEAFF
TRBV10-2	12	TRBD1	once	TRBJ2-7	TGCGCCAGCACCACGGACAGGTTCGAGCAGTACTTC	CASTTDRFEQYF
TRBV29-1	14	TRBD1	few	TRBJ2-2	TGCAGCGTAAATACAGGGGATGGCACCGGGGAGCTGTTTTTT	CSVNTGDGTGELFF
TRBV10-2	13	TRBD1	.	TRBJ2-1	TGCGCCAGCAGGACAGGGGGCGGAAATGAGCAGTTCTTC	CASRTGGGNEQFF
TRBV14	15	.	.	TRBJ1-5	TGTGCCAGCAGCCCTGTAGGGGGTGGCAATCAGCCCCAGCATTTT	CASSPVGGGNQPQHF
TRBV2	11	.	.	TRBJ2-2	TGTGCCAGCAGTGAGCTGGGGGAGCTGTTTTTT	CASSELGELFF
TRBV6-5	14	.	once	TRBJ1-2	TGTGCCAGCAGTTACTCGGGGGGGTACTGGGGCTACACCTTC	CASSYSGGYWGYTF
TRBV3-1/TRBV3-2	15	TRBD2	.	TRBJ2-2	TGTGCCAGCAGCCACGAACTAGCGGGCAGAGGGGAGCTGTTTTTT	CASSHELAGRGELFF
TRBV12-3/TRBV12-4	13	.	.	TRBJ1-1	TGTGCCAGCAGTTCAGACATGAACACTGAAGCTTTCTTT	CASSSDMNTEAFF
TRBV5-1	13	.	.	TRBJ2-5	TGCGCCAGCAGCTTGGCTAGTAAAGAGACCCAGTACTTC	CASSLASKETQYF
TRBV5-6	11	.	.	TRBJ2-7	TGTGCCAGCAGCTTGGGACACGAGCAGTACTTC	CASSLGHEQYF
TRBV9	16	.	.	TRBJ1-3	TGTGCCAGCAGCGGAAACCCTGGGAAGCCTGGAAACACCATATATTTT	CASSGNPGKPGNTIYF
TRBV5-4	14	TRBD1	.	TRBJ2-4	TGTGCCAGCAGCTTGGGATATGGGACAGGGGTACAGTACTTC	CASSLGYGTGVQYF
TRBV29-1	14	.	.	TRBJ1-2	TGCAGCGTTGAAGATGGAGCAGGGTTATGGGGCTACACCTTC	CSVEDGAGLWGYTF
TRBV27	16	TRBD1	.	TRBJ1-5	TGTGCCAGCAGTCCGTGGGACAGGGGAAGCAATCAGCCCCAGCATTTT	CASSPWDRGSNQPQHF